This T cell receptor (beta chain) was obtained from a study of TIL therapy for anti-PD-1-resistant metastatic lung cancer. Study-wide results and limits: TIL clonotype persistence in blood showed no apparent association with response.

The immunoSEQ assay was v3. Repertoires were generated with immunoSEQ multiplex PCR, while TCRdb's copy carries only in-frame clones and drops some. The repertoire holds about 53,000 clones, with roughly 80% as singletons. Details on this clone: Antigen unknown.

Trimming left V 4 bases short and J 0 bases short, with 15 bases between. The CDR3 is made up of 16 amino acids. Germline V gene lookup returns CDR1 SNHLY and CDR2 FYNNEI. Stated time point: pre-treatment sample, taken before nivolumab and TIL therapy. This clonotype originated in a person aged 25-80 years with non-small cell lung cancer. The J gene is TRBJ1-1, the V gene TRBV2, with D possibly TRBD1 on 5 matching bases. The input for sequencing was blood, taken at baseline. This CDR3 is CASSVPLTDLNTEAFF. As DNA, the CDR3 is TGTGCCAGCAGTGTACCCCTGACAGACTTGAACACTGAAGCTTTCTTT. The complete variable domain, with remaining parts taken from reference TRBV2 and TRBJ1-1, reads EPEVTQTPSHQVTQMGQEVILRCVPISNHLYFYWYRQILGQKVEFLVSFYNNEISEKSEIFDDQFSVERPDGSNFTLKIRSTKLEDSAMYFCASSVPLTDLNTEAFFGQGTRLTVV.